The present TCR beta chain was sequenced within a study of human versus mouse CDR3 diversity and MHC coevolution. About the research overall: The immunoSEQ assay reportedly detects one in 200,000 T cells. Findings and limits, study-wide: In humans, T-cell selection involved five to seven MHC II alleles. Most of the three human donors had the lowest clonal inequality.

Generated by immunoSEQ multiplex PCR, the TCRdb table keeps only in-frame clones and is missing some. Of tens of thousands of clones listed, 90% to 95% are singletons. Concerning this clone: Antigen unknown.

The germline CDR1 and CDR2 sequences are MGHRA and YSYEKL. V was pared by 4 bases and J by 10 bases, with 21 bases of the junction left unmatched. CDR3 length equals 18 residues. Sorting isolated naive CD4 T cells lacking CD45RO and expressing CD62L. Material: naive CD4+ T cells from blood. The sample's subset: CD45RO-negative CD62L-positive naive CD4 T cells. The TCR was taken from a person between 25 and 75 years old in good health. V usage is TRBV4-1 and J usage is TRBJ1-1; 10 bases line up with TRBD1. CDR3 sequence (DNA): TGCGCCAGCAGCCCGTCGAACCGGGACAGGGGAACGGATGGGGTAGCTTTCTTT. Protein product: CASSPSNRDRGTDGVAFF.